Listed below are T cell receptor beta chains from one sample, sequenced in a study of Ad26.COV2.S vaccination and SARS-CoV-2 variants. TCRdb's copy holds only in-frame clones and misses some; the assay was immunoSEQ multiplex PCR. The data show 440,000 or so clones, with 89% seen just once and over 1.5% held by the top ten. The sequencing here drew on peripheral blood, taken in a trial of Ad26.COV2.S vaccine versus placebo. These receptors were collected from a person between 18 and 65 years old who received the Ad26.COV2.S COVID-19 vaccine or a placebo. Each CDR3 is given with its conserved first and last residue. D genes are given only for firm matches. Clone size is given for some rows only: seen once, a few or many times, or a class if the clone is expanded.

d_call,j_call,v_call,clone_size,cdr3_aa,cdr3_nt
.,TRBJ2-1,TRBV21-1,.,CASSTPSGGSDEQFF,TGTGCCAGCAGCACCCCTAGCGGGGGGTCGGATGAGCAGTTCTTC
.,TRBJ1-2,TRBV30,.,CAWSANYGYTF,TGTGCCTGGAGTGCTAACTATGGCTACACCTTC
TRBD1,TRBJ2-3,TRBV19,.,CASRAGTVTDTQYF,TGTGCCAGTAGAGCCGGGACAGTCACAGATACGCAGTATTTT
TRBD1,TRBJ1-2,TRBV5-1,once,CASTETTGPNYGYTF,TGCGCCAGCACCGAAACGACAGGGCCAAACTATGGCTACACCTTC
.,TRBJ2-7,TRBV7-3,.,CASSPQGSSYEQYF,TGTGCCAGCAGCCCGCAGGGGTCATCCTACGAGCAGTACTTC
.,TRBJ1-1,TRBV4-1,.,CASSQGWDRTEAFF,TGCGCCAGCAGCCAAGGTTGGGATCGCACTGAAGCTTTCTTT
.,TRBJ2-1,TRBV6-2/TRBV6-3,few,CASSSPWGGEQFF,TGTGCCAGCAGTTCCCCTTGGGGCGGTGAGCAGTTCTTC
TRBD1,TRBJ1-1,TRBV7-9,few,CASSSHRGSHWAEAFF,TGTGCCAGCAGCTCCCACAGGGGTAGCCATTGGGCTGAAGCTTTCTTT
.,TRBJ1-1,TRBV7-9,.,CASSSILGNTEAFF,TGTGCCAGCAGCTCCATCTTAGGGAACACTGAAGCTTTCTTT
TRBD1,TRBJ1-2,TRBV2,.,CASSQWTGGDGYTF,TGTGCCAGCAGCCAATGGACAGGGGGCGATGGCTACACCTTC
.,TRBJ2-7,TRBV7-2,.,CASSPLYGQGSYEQYF,TGTGCCAGCAGCCCACTCTATGGGCAGGGATCATACGAGCAGTACTTC
.,TRBJ1-3,TRBV19,.,CASSNRREGGNTIYF,TGTGCCAGTAGTAATCGACGAGAAGGAGGAAACACCATATATTTT
.,TRBJ2-7,TRBV13,.,CASSGGGEQYF,TGTGCCAGCAGCGGAGGGGGGGAGCAGTACTTC
.,TRBJ2-1,TRBV3-1/TRBV3-2,.,CASSQGHRNEQFF,TGTGCCAGCAGCCAAGGGCACCGTAATGAGCAGTTCTTC
.,TRBJ1-1,TRBV30,.,CAWRSQGITEAFF,TGTGCCTGGCGTTCCCAGGGTATAACTGAAGCTTTCTTT
.,TRBJ1-1,TRBV2,few,CASTGGGTEAFF,TGTGCCAGCACGGGGGGCGGCACTGAAGCTTTCTTT
.,TRBJ2-3,TRBV29-1,.,CSADKGSTDTQYF,TGCAGCGCTGATAAGGGCAGCACAGATACGCAGTATTTT
.,TRBJ2-1,TRBV7-2,.,CASSPIGGSSEQFF,TGTGCCAGCAGCCCCATTGGAGGGTCTAGTGAGCAGTTCTTC
.,TRBJ2-3,TRBV11-3,.,CASSPSSASTDTQYF,TGTGCCAGCAGCCCCTCCAGCGCTAGCACAGATACGCAGTATTTT
.,TRBJ2-3,TRBV18,.,CASSPAQVPDTQYF,TGTGCCAGCTCACCGGCACAGGTCCCCGATACGCAGTATTTT
.,TRBJ1-2,TRBV28,once,CASSLWGVASGGYGYTF,TGTGCCAGCAGTTTATGGGGGGTGGCGAGCGGTGGCTATGGCTACACCTTC
TRBD1,TRBJ2-1,TRBV2,once,CASSDPGGGYNEQFF,TGTGCCAGCAGTGATCCAGGGGGCGGCTACAATGAGCAGTTCTTC
.,TRBJ2-2,TRBV4-2,.,CASSQDPGAGELFF,TGTGCCAGCAGCCAAGATCCGGGGGCCGGGGAGCTGTTTTTT
.,TRBJ1-2,TRBV28,.,CASRPSRVYGYTF,TGTGCCAGCCGCCCATCCCGGGTCTATGGCTACACCTTC
TRBD2,TRBJ2-7,TRBV24-1,once,CATSDSGLAGKGWEQYF,TGTGCCACCAGTGATTCAGGACTAGCGGGAAAGGGTTGGGAGCAGTACTTC
TRBD2,TRBJ2-2,TRBV6-6,.,CASIRQGVLAGVKTGELFF,TGTGCCAGCATTCGACAGGGGGTACTAGCGGGAGTAAAAACCGGGGAGCTGTTTTTT
.,TRBJ2-5,TRBV5-4,.,CASSLDRVETQYF,TGTGCCAGCAGCTTGGACAGGGTGGAGACCCAGTACTTC
.,TRBJ1-1,TRBV2,.,CASSDPPGQEAFF,TGTGCCAGCAGCGACCCCCCAGGACAAGAAGCTTTCTTT
.,TRBJ1-1,TRBV7-2,.,CASSLVKVDSTEAFF,TGTGCCAGCAGCTTAGTAAAGGTTGATTCCACTGAAGCTTTCTTT
TRBD2,TRBJ2-1,TRBV28,.,CASTGIIAGEQFF,TGTGCCAGTACCGGGATCATAGCGGGTGAGCAGTTCTTC
TRBD1,TRBJ1-3,TRBV15,.,CATSRHRGSGNTIYF,TGTGCCACCAGCAGGCACAGGGGCTCTGGAAACACCATATATTTT
TRBD2,TRBJ2-1,TRBV9,.,CASSVEGTSGRGNEQFF,TGTGCCAGCAGCGTAGAGGGGACTAGCGGGAGAGGGAATGAGCAGTTCTTC
TRBD2,TRBJ2-7,TRBV3-1/TRBV3-2,.,CASSLRLSGFSYEQYF,TGTGCCAGCAGCCTTCGTCTTAGCGGGTTCTCCTACGAGCAGTACTTC
.,TRBJ1-1,TRBV18,.,CASSPSGGRVRVNTEAFF,TGTGCCAGCTCACCTTCTGGTGGCAGGGTTCGAGTGAACACTGAAGCTTTCTTT
TRBD2,TRBJ2-5,TRBV6-1,.,CASSGNGLAGNRETQYF,TGTGCCAGCAGTGGAAACGGACTAGCGGGAAATCGGGAGACCCAGTACTTC
.,TRBJ2-1,TRBV6-4,.,CASSPQIGSSYNEQFF,TGTGCCAGCAGTCCACAGATTGGGAGCTCCTACAATGAGCAGTTCTTC
.,TRBJ1-1,TRBV18,.,CASRKMDSTEAFF,TGTGCCAGCCGTAAAATGGACAGCACTGAAGCTTTCTTT